This is a list of T cell receptor beta chains from one sample in a study of T cell responses to AZD1222 COVID-19 vaccine. Libraries were prepared by immunoSEQ multiplex PCR; TCRdb keeps only in-frame clonotypes and omits some of them. Of approximately 80,000 clones in the sample, 87% were seen once. The specimen was peripheral blood, collected on day 0 of AZD1222 vaccination. These TCRs come from an adult in good health. Each CDR3 is given without its conserved first and last residue. A D gene is named only where the DNA matches it firmly.

d_gene,v_gene,j_gene,CDR3aa
TRBD2,TRBV6-5,TRBJ2-7,ASSWQRDSYEQY
-,TRBV18,TRBJ2-7,ASSLEDRYEQY
TRBD1,TRBV19,TRBJ1-6,ASREDRVNSPLH
-,TRBV2,TRBJ1-3,ASSLTGADSGNTIY
-,TRBV3-1/TRBV3-2,TRBJ1-2,ASSPGAASYGYT
TRBD1,TRBV7-9,TRBJ1-1,ASSSSSTGSGTEAF
-,TRBV11-3,TRBJ1-6,ASSLAGSQNSPLH
TRBD2,TRBV11-2,TRBJ2-3,ASSLTSGSLDTQY
-,TRBV27,TRBJ2-2,ASSLSRLDGTGELF
-,TRBV20-1,TRBJ1-3,SASRGGGNTIY
-,TRBV15,TRBJ2-3,ATSRAGRTQASTDTQY
-,TRBV27,TRBJ2-1,AIGDLNGNEQF
-,TRBV7-8,TRBJ1-1,ASSLARVKGTEAF
-,TRBV28,TRBJ1-5,ASSLAGVSNQPQH
-,TRBV19,TRBJ2-5,ASMGVGQHQETQY
-,TRBV7-2,TRBJ2-5,ASSNGGPRETQY
TRBD1,TRBV7-9,TRBJ2-1,ASRSRQGSYNEQF
-,TRBV6-4,TRBJ2-1,ASSEGANNEQF
-,TRBV5-5,TRBJ2-5,ASSYEQAYQETQY
TRBD1,TRBV29-1,TRBJ1-1,SVERGSGGRTF
-,TRBV28,TRBJ2-1,ASSHDAQGGNEQF
-,TRBV6-1,TRBJ2-5,ASSEGRIPETQY
-,TRBV19,TRBJ1-5,ASSRGDNQPQH
-,TRBV30,TRBJ1-5,AWCVGGMGQPQH
-,TRBV27,TRBJ1-5,ASSSRTFGGPQH
-,TRBV3-1/TRBV3-2,TRBJ2-3,ASSYTSSTDTQY
-,TRBV27,TRBJ1-2,ASSLLRGDNYGYT